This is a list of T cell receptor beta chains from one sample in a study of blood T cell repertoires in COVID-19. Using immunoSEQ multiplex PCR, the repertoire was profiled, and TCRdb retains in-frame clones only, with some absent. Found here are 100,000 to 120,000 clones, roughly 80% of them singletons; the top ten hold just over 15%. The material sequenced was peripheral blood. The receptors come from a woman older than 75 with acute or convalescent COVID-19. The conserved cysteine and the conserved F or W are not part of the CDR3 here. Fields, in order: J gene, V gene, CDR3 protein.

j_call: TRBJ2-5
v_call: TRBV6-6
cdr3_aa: ASSPAGGWETQY

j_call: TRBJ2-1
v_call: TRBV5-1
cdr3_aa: ASSLVTGSHPADEQF

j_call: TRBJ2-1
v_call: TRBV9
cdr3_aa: ASSSPRTSGVYNEQF

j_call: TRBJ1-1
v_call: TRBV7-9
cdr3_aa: ASSFGQGNTEAF

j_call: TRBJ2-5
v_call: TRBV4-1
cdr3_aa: ASSQDRRGETQY

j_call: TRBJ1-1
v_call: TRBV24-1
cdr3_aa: ATSDAGQNEAF

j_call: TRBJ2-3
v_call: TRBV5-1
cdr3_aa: ASSLSSGSRDTQY

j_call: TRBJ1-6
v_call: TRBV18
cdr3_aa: ASSPAGLGTFRFNSPLH

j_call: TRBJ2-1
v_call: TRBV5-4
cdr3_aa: ASSLTKDSFNNEQF

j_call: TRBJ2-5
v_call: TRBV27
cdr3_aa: ASTAWDRGEETQY

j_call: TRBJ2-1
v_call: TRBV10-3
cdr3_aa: AISGDYNEQF

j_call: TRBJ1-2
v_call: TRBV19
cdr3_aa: ATDKTGFVPPSGYT

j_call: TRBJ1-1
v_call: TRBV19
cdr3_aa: ASSTSGWDTEAF

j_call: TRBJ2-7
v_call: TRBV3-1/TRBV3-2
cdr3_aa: ASSHSSETYEQY

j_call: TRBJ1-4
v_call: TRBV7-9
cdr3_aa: ASSLRQDLNEKLF

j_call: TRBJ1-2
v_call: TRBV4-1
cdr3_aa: ASSLEQGGYT

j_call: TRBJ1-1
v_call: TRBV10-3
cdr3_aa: AISDPTGGNTEAF

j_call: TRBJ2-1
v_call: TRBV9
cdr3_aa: ASSGPTSGTQNEQF

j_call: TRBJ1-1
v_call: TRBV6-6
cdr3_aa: ASSYSREVMNTEAF

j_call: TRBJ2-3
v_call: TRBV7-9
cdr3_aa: ASSHRQISTDTQY

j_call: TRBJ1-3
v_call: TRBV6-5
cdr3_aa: ASMGTGGRNTIY

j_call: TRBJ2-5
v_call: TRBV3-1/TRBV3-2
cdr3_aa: ASSQVGRADETQY

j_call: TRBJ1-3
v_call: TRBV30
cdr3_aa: AWSVLGLHSGNTIY